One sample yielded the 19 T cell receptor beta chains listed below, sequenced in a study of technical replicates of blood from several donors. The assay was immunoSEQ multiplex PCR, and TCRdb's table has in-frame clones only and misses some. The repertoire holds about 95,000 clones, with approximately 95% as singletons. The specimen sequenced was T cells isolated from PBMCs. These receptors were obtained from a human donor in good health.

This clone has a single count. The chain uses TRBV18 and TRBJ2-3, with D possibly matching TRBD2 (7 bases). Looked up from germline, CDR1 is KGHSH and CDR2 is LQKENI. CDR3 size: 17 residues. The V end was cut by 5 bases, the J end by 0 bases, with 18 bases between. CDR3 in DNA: TGTGCCAGCTCATTAGGCGGGGGCCGGATCAGCACAGATACGCAGTATTTT. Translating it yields CASSLGGGRISTDTQYF.

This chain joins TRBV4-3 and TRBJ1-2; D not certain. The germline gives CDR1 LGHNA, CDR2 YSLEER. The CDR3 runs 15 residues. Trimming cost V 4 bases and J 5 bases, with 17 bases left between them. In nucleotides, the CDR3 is TGCGCCAGCAGCCTTACAGAGACTACAGCTTATGGCTACACCTTC. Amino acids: CASSLTETTAYGYTF.

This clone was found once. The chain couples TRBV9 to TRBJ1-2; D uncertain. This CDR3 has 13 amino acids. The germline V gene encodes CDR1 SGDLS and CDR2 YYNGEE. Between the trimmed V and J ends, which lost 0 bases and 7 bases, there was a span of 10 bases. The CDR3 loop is CASSVGRASGYTF. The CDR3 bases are TGTGCCAGCAGCGTAGGGAGGGCCAGTGGCTACACCTTC.

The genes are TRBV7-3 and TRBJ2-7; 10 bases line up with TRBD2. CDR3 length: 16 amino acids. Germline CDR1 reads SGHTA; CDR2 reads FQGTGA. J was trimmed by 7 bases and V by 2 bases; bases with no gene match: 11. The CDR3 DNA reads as TGTGCCAGCAGCTTAGGGGCTAGCGGGAGTATTCAGGAGCAGTACTTC. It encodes CASSLGASGSIQEQYF. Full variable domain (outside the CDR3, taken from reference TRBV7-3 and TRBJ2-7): GAGVSQTPSNKVTEKGKYVELRCDPISGHTALYWYRQSLGQGPEFLIYFQGTGAADDSGLPNDRFFAVRPEGSVSTLKIQRTERGDSAVYLCASSLGASGSIQEQYFGPGTRLTVT.

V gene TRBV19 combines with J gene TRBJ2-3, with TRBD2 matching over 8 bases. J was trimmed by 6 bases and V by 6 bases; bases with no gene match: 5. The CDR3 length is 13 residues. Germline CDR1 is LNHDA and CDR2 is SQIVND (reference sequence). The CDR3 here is CASRISGMDTQYF. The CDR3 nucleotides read TGTGCCAGTAGGATTAGCGGGATGGATACGCAGTATTTT.

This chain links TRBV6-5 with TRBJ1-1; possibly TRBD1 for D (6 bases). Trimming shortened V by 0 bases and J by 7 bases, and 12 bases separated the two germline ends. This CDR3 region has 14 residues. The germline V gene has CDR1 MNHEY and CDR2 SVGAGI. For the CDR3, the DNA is TGTGCCAGCAGTTACTCCGGGGGGGCGGGTGAAGCTTTCTTT. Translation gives CASSYSGGAGEAFF.

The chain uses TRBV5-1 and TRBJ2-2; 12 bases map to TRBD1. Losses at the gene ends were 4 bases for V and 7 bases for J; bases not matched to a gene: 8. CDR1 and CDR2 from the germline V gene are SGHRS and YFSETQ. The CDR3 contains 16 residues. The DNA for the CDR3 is TGCGCCAGCAGCACTTCGGGGACAGGGGGCATCGGGGAGCTGTTTTTT. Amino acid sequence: CASSTSGTGGIGELFF.

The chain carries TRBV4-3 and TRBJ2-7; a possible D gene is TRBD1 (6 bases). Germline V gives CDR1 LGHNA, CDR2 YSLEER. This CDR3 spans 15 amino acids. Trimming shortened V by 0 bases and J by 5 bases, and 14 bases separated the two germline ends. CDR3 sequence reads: CASSQETGFLNEQYF. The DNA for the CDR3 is TGCGCCAGCAGCCAAGAAACAGGGTTCCTTAACGAGCAGTACTTC.

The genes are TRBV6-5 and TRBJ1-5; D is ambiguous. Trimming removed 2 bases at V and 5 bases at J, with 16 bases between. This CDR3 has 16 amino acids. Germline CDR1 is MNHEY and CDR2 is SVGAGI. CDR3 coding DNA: TGTGCCAGCAGTTACCCCGGGTCGAAGGAGGATCAGCCCCAGCATTTT. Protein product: CASSYPGSKEDQPQHF.

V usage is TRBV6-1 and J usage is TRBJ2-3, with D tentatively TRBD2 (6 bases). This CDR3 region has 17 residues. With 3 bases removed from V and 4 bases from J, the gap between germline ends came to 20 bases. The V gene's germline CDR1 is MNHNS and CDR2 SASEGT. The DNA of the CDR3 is TGTGCCAGCAGTGAGACTTTCCCCGGGACTCTGTCAGATACGCAGTATTTT. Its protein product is CASSETFPGTLSDTQYF.

CDR3 sequence: CSLGGSWGYTF. CDR3 DNA sequence: TGCAGCCTAGGGGGTAGCTGGGGCTACACCTTC. The V gene is TRBV29-1, the J gene TRBJ1-2; possibly TRBD1 for D (6 bases). The germline V and J ends were trimmed by 8 bases and 8 bases, with 15 bases remaining between them. The CDR3 sequence is 11 residues long. CDR1 and CDR2 from the germline V gene are SQVTM and ANQGSEA.

For the CDR3, the DNA is TGTGCCAGCAGTGAAGTGTCGGGAGGGCCCTACGAGCAGTACTTC. It translates to CASSEVSGGPYEQYF. V is TRBV6-1 and J is TRBJ2-7, with 8 bases lining up with TRBD2. V shed 1 base, J shed 2 bases, and the junction held 4 bases outside the gene matches. CDR3 length equals 15 residues. Germline values: CDR1 MNHNS, CDR2 SASEGT.

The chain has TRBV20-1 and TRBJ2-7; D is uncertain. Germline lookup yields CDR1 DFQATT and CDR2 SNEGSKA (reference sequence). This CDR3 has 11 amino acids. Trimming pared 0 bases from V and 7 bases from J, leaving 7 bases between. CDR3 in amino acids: CSAREAAEQYF. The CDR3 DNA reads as TGCAGTGCTAGAGAGGCGGCGGAGCAGTACTTC.

The CDR3 spells CASSPGDSSGEQFF. The CDR3 DNA is TGTGCCAGCAGCCCTGGGGACTCCTCGGGGGAGCAGTTCTTC. V gene TRBV9 combines with J gene TRBJ2-1; TRBD2 is a possible D gene (6 bases). Trimming removed 4 bases from V and 10 bases from J, with 18 bases in between. Germline assignment: CDR1 SGDLS and CDR2 YYNGEE. This CDR3 has 14 residues.

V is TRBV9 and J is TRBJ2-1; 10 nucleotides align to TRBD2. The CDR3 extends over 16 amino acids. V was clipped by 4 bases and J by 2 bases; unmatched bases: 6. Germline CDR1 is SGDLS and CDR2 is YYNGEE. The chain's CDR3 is CASSPPGLAPYNEQFF. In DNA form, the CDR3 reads TGTGCCAGCAGCCCACCGGGACTAGCGCCCTACAATGAGCAGTTCTTC.

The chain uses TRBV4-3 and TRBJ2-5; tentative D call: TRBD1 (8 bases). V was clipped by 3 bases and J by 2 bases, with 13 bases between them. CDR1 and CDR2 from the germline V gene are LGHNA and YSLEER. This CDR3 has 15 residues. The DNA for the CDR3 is TGCGCCAGCAGCCATACAGGGGGAGGGCAAGAGACCCAGTACTTC. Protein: CASSHTGGGQETQYF.

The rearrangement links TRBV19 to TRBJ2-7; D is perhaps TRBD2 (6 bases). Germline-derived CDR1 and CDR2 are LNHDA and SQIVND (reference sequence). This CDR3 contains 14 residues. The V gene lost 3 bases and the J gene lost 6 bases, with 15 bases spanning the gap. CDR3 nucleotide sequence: TGTGCCAGTAGTATGGGCGGGAACGTCGCCGAGCAGTACTTC. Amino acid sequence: CASSMGGNVAEQYF. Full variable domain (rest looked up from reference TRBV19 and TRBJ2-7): DGGITQSPKYLFRKEGQNVTLSCEQNLNHDAMYWYRQDPGQGLRLIYYSQIVNDFQKGDIAEGYSVSREKKESFPLTVTSAQKNPTAFYLCASSMGGNVAEQYFGPGTRLTVT.

CDR3 bases: TGTGCCAGAAGCCAGGGACAGTTCACAGATACGCAGTATTTT. It encodes CARSQGQFTDTQYF. The rearrangement joins TRBV5-3 to TRBJ2-3; 7 bases are a match to TRBD1. TRBV5-3 is given ORF status, its function remaining uncertain. This CDR3 comprises 14 residues. V was clipped by 4 bases and J by 2 bases; unmatched bases: 4.

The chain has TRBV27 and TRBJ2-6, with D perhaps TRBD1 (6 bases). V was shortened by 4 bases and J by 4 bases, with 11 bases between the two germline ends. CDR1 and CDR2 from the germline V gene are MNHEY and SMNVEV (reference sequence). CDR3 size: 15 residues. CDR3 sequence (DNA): TGTGCCAGCAGTTACAGGGTGAGCGGGGCCAACGTCCTGACTTTC. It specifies CASSYRVSGANVLTF.